These 31 T cell receptor beta chains came from one sample sequenced in a study of blood T cells in healthy people across ages. For the second PCR, which ran for 7 to 11 cycles, a sample-barcoded 5' primer and a J-beta primer mix were used. One entry per CDR3 protein results from TCRdb running MiXCR on the 5' RACE reads. This table has 1.5 million to 2 million distinct CDR3 sequences, around half appearing once. The material sequenced was blood. These receptors all come from a woman aged 35 to 49 in good health.

The rearrangement uses TRBV2 and TRBJ1-5, with TRBD1 identical over 7 bases. CDR1 is SNHLY, CDR2 FYNNEI, per germline. V lost 4 bases and J lost 5; bases outside the gene matches: 14. The CDR3 runs 17 residues. CDR3 amino acids: CASSGKTGSSGYQPQHF. The DNA of the CDR3 is TGTGCCAGCAGTGGGAAGACAGGGTCCTCGGGCTATCAGCCCCAGCATTTT. Based on the CDR3 plus reference TRBV2 and TRBJ1-5, the full variable domain is EPEVTQTPSHQVTQMGQEVILRCVPISNHLYFYWYRQILGQKVEFLVSFYNNEISEKSEIFDDQFSVERPDGSNFTLKIRSTKLEDSAMYFCASSGKTGSSGYQPQHFGDGTRLSIL.

The genes are TRBV15 and TRBJ1-3; a possible D gene is TRBD1 (5 bases). Germline lookup yields CDR1 LNHNV and CDR2 YYDKDF (reference sequence). V lost 8 bases and J 3 bases, leaving 14 bases between the germline ends. The CDR3 runs to 14 residues. The CDR3 nucleotides read TGTGCCACCTTTTCAGGGCTTGTTGGAAACACCATATATTTT. Its translation is CATFSGLVGNTIYF.

CDR3 amino acids: CASSQQRGYNEQFF. In DNA, the CDR3 is TGCGCCAGCAGCCAGCAGCGGGGTTACAATGAGCAGTTCTTC. The J gene is TRBJ2-1, the V gene TRBV4-3; the match to TRBD2 covers 7 bases. The trim removed 3 bases at V and 4 bases at J, leaving 3 bases unmatched. Germline V gives CDR1 LGHNA, CDR2 YSLEER. This CDR3 is 14 amino acids long.

This clonotype was seen only a few times. The V gene is TRBV5-1, the J gene TRBJ2-5; no definite D call. Germline V gives CDR1 SGHRS, CDR2 YFSETQ. V gave up 3 bases and J gave up 11 bases, with 23 bases separating them. The CDR3 totals 15 residues. The CDR3: CASSYARSIQPKQYF. The CDR3 DNA reads TGCGCCAGCAGCTACGCGCGGTCTATCCAACCGAAGCAGTACTTC.

The chain joins TRBV4-1 to TRBJ2-1; 9 nucleotides line up with TRBD2. Germline loops: CDR1 MGHRA, CDR2 YSYEKL. This CDR3 is built from 20 residues. V was pared by 0 bases and J by 3 bases, with 15 bases of the junction left unmatched. The chain's CDR3 is CASSQDRRAGLAGNYNEQFF. The CDR3 DNA reads TGCGCCAGCAGCCAAGATCGGAGGGCCGGGCTAGCGGGGAACTACAATGAGCAGTTCTTC.

The V call is TRBV2, the J call TRBJ2-1; D not certain. Germline V gene sequence: CDR1 SNHLY, CDR2 FYNNEI. The CDR3 sequence is 11 residues long. The V end lost 7 bases, the J end lost 10 bases, and 11 bases lay between the germline ends. The CDR3, as DNA: TGTGCCAGCAAAATCCTAACGGAGCAGTTCTTC. It codes for CASKILTEQFF.

This clonotype turned up a few times. The V gene is TRBV20-1, the J gene TRBJ2-5, with TRBD2 matching over 7 bases. The trim removed 3 bases at V and 11 bases at J, leaving 12 bases unmatched. The germline V gene encodes CDR1 DFQATT and CDR2 SNEGSKA (reference sequence). The CDR3 extends over 13 amino acids. CDR3 in DNA: TGCAGTGCTAGCCATGGCGGGGGATGGGAGCAGTACTTC. The encoded protein is CSASHGGGWEQYF.

The rearrangement links TRBV7-9 to TRBJ2-3, with D tentatively TRBD1 or TRBD2 (5 bases each). Germline V gives CDR1 SEHNR, CDR2 FQNEAQ (reference sequence). CDR3 length: 16 amino acids. V lost 3 bases to trimming and J lost 0 bases, with 13 bases between them. Here the CDR3 DNA reads TGTGCCAGCAGCTTTGTTGGGGGACCTAGCACAGATACGCAGTATTTT. Residues: CASSFVGGPSTDTQYF.

This clonotype was detected only once. The rearrangement joins TRBV20-1 to TRBJ2-5; D perhaps matches TRBD1 (6 bases). V was cut by 5 bases and J by 5 bases, with 15 bases left in between. The germline CDR1 and CDR2 sequences are DFQATT and SNEGSKA (reference sequence). This CDR3 contains 13 residues. CDR3 in DNA: TGCAGTGCTGCCCGACAGGTTTTGGAGACCCAGTACTTC. Residues: CSAARQVLETQYF.

This chain uses TRBV20-1 with TRBJ1-2; 7 nucleotides agree with TRBD1. CDR3 length: 18 residues. Trimming at V came to 0 bases and at J to 5 bases, leaving 18 bases not matched to a gene. From germline, CDR1 is DFQATT and CDR2 SNEGSKA (reference sequence). Written as DNA, the CDR3 is TGCAGTGCTAGAGATACAGGGGCCGCTAGCCCCCGTAAATATGGCTACACCTTC. Amino acid sequence: CSARDTGAASPRKYGYTF.

The chain uses TRBV3-1 and TRBJ2-3; D is possibly TRBD2 (5 bases). CDR1 and CDR2 (germline): LGHDT, YNNKEL (reference sequence). V was clipped by 4 bases and J by 4 bases, with 18 bases between them. This CDR3 has 16 amino acids. The CDR3 DNA is TGTGCCAGCAGCCCGGAATCTGCTAGCCCGGCAGATACGCAGTATTTT. It specifies CASSPESASPADTQYF.

The V and J genes are TRBV11-2 and TRBJ2-7; a weak D match, TRBD2 (6 bases). The V end lost 0 bases, the J end lost 3 bases, and 9 bases lay between the germline ends. The CDR3 extends over 14 amino acids. Germline V lookup: CDR1 SGHAT, CDR2 FQNNGV. CDR3 in DNA: TGTGCCAGCAGCTTAGAGGCGGGGATCTACGAGCAGTACTTC. It is translated as CASSLEAGIYEQYF. Together with reference TRBV11-2 and TRBJ2-7, the CDR3 gives the full variable domain: EAGVAQSPRYKIIEKRQSVAFWCNPISGHATLYWYQQILGQGPKLLIQFQNNGVVDDSQLPKDRFSAERLKGVDSTLKIQPAKLEDSAVYLCASSLEAGIYEQYFGPGTRLTVT.

Concerning this clonotype itself: The junction departs from germline at one end; a sequencing error may be responsible. The chain employs TRBV4-3 and TRBJ2-1; 10 nucleotides line up with TRBD2. The V gene's germline CDR1 is LGHNA and CDR2 YSLEER. This CDR3 is 18 amino acids long. DNA for the CDR3: TGCGCTAGCAGCCAATACCTAGCGGGGGACTTCCTCTACAATGAGCAGTTCTTC. Translating it yields CASSQYLAGDFLYNEQFF.

This clonotype was counted a single time. V usage is TRBV24-1 and J usage is TRBJ2-1; 12 bases map to TRBD1. Trimming removed 5 bases from V and 12 bases from J; junction bases left unmatched: 13. The CDR3 sequence is 16 residues long. In germline, CDR1 is KGHDR, CDR2 SFDVKD. The CDR3: CATSAGDRGLGGWQFF. CDR3 in DNA: TGTGCCACCAGTGCTGGGGACAGGGGGCTTGGGGGTTGGCAGTTCTTC.

This clonotype was observed a handful of times. The J gene is TRBJ2-3, the V gene TRBV7-9; D ambiguous. The CDR3 is 15 amino acids. Looked up from germline, CDR1 is SEHNR and CDR2 is FQNEAQ (reference sequence). Trimming removed 1 base at V and 1 base at J, with 9 bases between. CDR3: CASSLVQTGTDTQYF. The CDR3 DNA sequence: TGTGCCAGCAGCTTAGTACAGACCGGCACAGATACGCAGTATTTT.

This CDR3 reads CASSFPRLAGGLYEQYF. In nucleotides, the CDR3 is TGTGCCAGCAGTTTCCCTCGACTAGCGGGGGGGTTGTATGAGCAGTACTTC. This chain uses TRBV28 with TRBJ2-5; 14 nucleotides align to TRBD2. From germline, CDR1 is MDHEN and CDR2 SYDVKM. The CDR3 sequence is 17 residues long. J was trimmed by 11 bases and V by 3 bases; bases with no gene match: 14.

This clonotype was seen more than once but under ten times. The chain uses TRBV7-6 and TRBJ2-1; 11 nucleotides match TRBD2. CDR3 length equals 16 residues. Germline CDR1 SGHVS, CDR2 FNYEAQ. Trimming removed 6 bases from V and 6 bases from J; junction bases left unmatched: 10. The CDR3 reads CASRHSGGAKSNEQFF. The CDR3 DNA is TGTGCCAGCAGGCATAGCGGGGGGGCCAAGTCCAATGAGCAGTTCTTC. Filled out from reference TRBV7-6 and TRBJ2-1, the complete variable domain reads GAGVSQSPRYKVTKRGQDVALRCDPISGHVSLYWYRQALGQGPEFLTYFNYEAQQDKSGLPNDRFSAERPEGSISTLTIQRTEQRDSAMYRCASRHSGGAKSNEQFFGPGTRLTVL.

The V call is TRBV12-3 or TRBV12-4, the J call TRBJ2-1, with D perhaps assigned TRBD1 or TRBD2 (5 bases each). V dropped 8 bases and J dropped 4 bases, with 15 bases sitting between them. The length of the CDR3 is 14 residues. The CDR3 here is CASWGSDRYNEQFF. The CDR3 DNA reads as TGTGCCAGCTGGGGGTCAGACAGATACAATGAGCAGTTCTTC.

The chain combines TRBV6-1 with TRBJ2-7, with D tentatively TRBD2 (5 bases). The CDR3 contains 14 residues. With 4 bases removed from V and 2 bases from J, the gap between germline ends came to 12 bases. The germline gives CDR1 MNHNS, CDR2 SASEGT. Here the CDR3 DNA reads TGTGCCAGCAGTGTACGGACGGGAACCTACGAGCAGTACTTC. Protein product: CASSVRTGTYEQYF.

DNA of the CDR3: TGCAGTGCTAGAGGCGAAGCTGGCTCACTATGGGGGACCCAGTACTTC. Its protein is CSARGEAGSLWGTQYF. The chain recombines TRBV20-1 with TRBJ2-5, with unresolved D. Germline CDR1 DFQATT, CDR2 SNEGSKA (reference sequence). V lost 1 base, J lost 7 bases, and 22 bases lay in between. The CDR3 runs to 16 residues.

The chain recombines TRBV27 with TRBJ2-5; D may be TRBD1 (5 bases). CDR3 length equals 15 residues. Per germline, CDR1 MNHEY and CDR2 SMNVEV (reference sequence). V was trimmed by 4 bases and J by 1 base, leaving 13 bases between them. The CDR3 region has the DNA TGTGCCAGCAGTTCCCCTAGGGGCCCCCAAGAGACCCAGTACTTC. It codes for CASSSPRGPQETQYF.

The CDR3 nucleotides read TGCAGTGTTACAGGGAGCGAAGAGACCCAGTACTTC. Translated, it gives CSVTGSEETQYF. This sequence joins TRBV20-1 and TRBJ2-5, with D perhaps matching TRBD1 (6 bases). V was shortened by 7 bases and J by 3 bases, with 12 bases between the two germline ends. The CDR3 totals 12 residues. Germline-derived CDR1 and CDR2 are DFQATT and SNEGSKA (reference sequence).

This clonotype was detected ten times or more. This chain joins TRBV18 and TRBJ2-5; 7 nucleotides align to TRBD1. The V gene end was trimmed by 4 bases and the J gene end by 3 bases; junction bases not matched to a gene: 2. Per the germline V gene, CDR1 is KGHSH and CDR2 is LQKENI. The CDR3 has 13 amino acids. CDR3 sequence (DNA): TGTGCCAGCTCACAGGGACAGAAAGAGACCCAGTACTTC. Translation: CASSQGQKETQYF.

The gene calls are TRBV3-1 and TRBJ2-5; D possibly corresponds to TRBD2 (7 bases). Germline V gives CDR1 LGHDT, CDR2 YNNKEL (reference sequence). The CDR3 sequence is 15 residues long. With 3 bases removed from V and 0 bases from J, the gap between germline ends came to 11 bases. The CDR3 loop reads CASSHGGANQETQYF. As DNA, the CDR3 is TGTGCCAGCAGCCATGGGGGGGCCAACCAAGAGACCCAGTACTTC.

This clonotype was observed a handful of times. The V call is TRBV12-3 or TRBV12-4, the J call TRBJ1-2; D remains unclear. The CDR3 covers 13 residues. The V end was cut by 8 bases, the J end by 8 bases, with 18 bases between. CDR3 coding DNA: TGTGCCAGCCGGCAGGAGGCCCTGAGGGGCTACACCTTC. Protein: CASRQEALRGYTF.

Points on this clonotype: One end of the junction fails to match germline, which may point to a read error. The chain has TRBV4-1 and TRBJ2-3, with 9 nucleotides matching TRBD2. Germline loops: CDR1 MGHRA, CDR2 YSYEKL. This CDR3 region has 16 residues. The CDR3 coding sequence is TGCGCCAGCAGCCAGACCCCCGGGACTAGCAGAGATACGCAGTATTTT. Encoded protein: CASSQTPGTSRDTQYF.

As for this clonotype: Germline and junction disagree at one end, which may indicate a read error. The chain uses TRBV18 and TRBJ2-1; D perhaps matches TRBD1 (5 bases). Germline-derived CDR1 and CDR2 are KGHSH and LQKENI. The CDR3 sequence is 14 residues long. This CDR3 reads CASSPPGSNNEQFF. CDR3 bases: TGTGCCAGTTCACCACCAGGGTCCAACAATGAGCAGTTCTTC.

This chain links TRBV20-1 with TRBJ2-3; TRBD2 might be the D (5 bases). From germline, CDR1 is DFQATT and CDR2 SNEGSKA (reference sequence). Trimming stripped 6 bases from V and 7 bases from J, with 17 bases between. The CDR3 consists of 13 residues. CDR3 nucleotide sequence: TGCAGTGCCTCTAACCCTCAGGACTATACGCAGTATTTT. Translating it yields CSASNPQDYTQYF.

The chain couples TRBV12-3 or TRBV12-4 to TRBJ2-1, with 11 nucleotides matching TRBD1. The end of the DNA fits TRBJ2-7 better, so the J call may be wrong. CDR3 length: 15 residues. CDR3 DNA sequence: TGTGCCAGCAGTTTGGGACAGGGGGGTTACAATGAGCAGTACTTC. Protein: CASSLGQGGYNEQYF.

This clonotype showed up just a few times. V gene TRBV6-2 or TRBV6-3 combines with J gene TRBJ2-3, with TRBD1 identical over 9 bases. The V segment lost 3 bases and the J segment 6 bases; nucleotides outside the gene matches: 4. Looked up from germline, CDR1 is MNHEY and CDR2 is SVGEGT. The CDR3 runs to 14 residues. The CDR3 loop reads CASSYHRGRDTQYF. In nucleotides, the CDR3 is TGTGCCAGCAGTTATCACAGGGGGCGTGATACGCAGTATTTT.

The chain joins TRBV27 to TRBJ2-5; weak D call: TRBD1 (5 bases). The J call may not be correct, given that the DNA end is closer to TRBJ2-7. The CDR3 consists of 14 residues. The V gene's germline CDR1 is MNHEY and CDR2 SMNVEV (reference sequence). In DNA form, the CDR3 reads TGTGCCAGCAGTGTAGACCTAAGGGGTTACGAGCAGTACTTC. Translated: CASSVDLRGYEQYF.